This section outlines one T cell receptor (beta chain) sequence together with its context. Its antigen is unidentified. Relative to the germline gene, one junction end is altered; a read error may explain this. CDR1 and CDR2 (germline): MNHNS, SASEGT. This CDR3 region has 13 residues. With a constant-region primer, TCR beta cDNA was made from 500 ng of total RNA. Slightly modified ARM-PCR with three nested multiplex PCR rounds yielded TCR beta libraries. Forward primers for TRBV1-TRBV30 and a C-beta reverse primer served the first two PCR rounds, at roughly 10 cycles each. Via MiXCR, TCRdb re-called the multiplex PCR reads, giving one row per CDR3 protein. The sample contains tens of thousands of distinct CDR3 sequences, 77% of which appear only once. Co-extracted RNA and DNA came from about 19-30 mg of unsorted bulk tissue. This entry comes from a study of tumor-infiltrating lymphocytes in primary liver carcinoma. Whole-study context: Tumor stage was T1-T3 N0M0, and tumor size was about 4 to 11 cm across. General study results and limits: Tumors had a significantly higher top-250-clone fraction than blood (p = 0.039).

What was sequenced was liver tumor tissue from sampling region 5. As for subset: tumor region T5, tumor centre. The chain employs TRBV6-1 and TRBJ2-3; weak D call: TRBD1 (6 bases). The receptor comes from a woman in her twenties or thirties with primary liver carcinoma and hepatitis B virus infection. The CDR3 DNA follows: TGTGACAGCAGTGAGGGGGTAGTGGATATGCAATATTTT. Amino acid sequence: CDSSEGVVDMQYF.